There are a few counts of the clone carrying this T cell receptor beta chain. What it binds is not known. The individuals who served as donors were healthy Caucasians living in Russia, aged roughly 6 to 100. This CDR3 comprises 17 residues. PCR was performed a second time for about 7 to 11 cycles using a sample-barcoded 5' primer and a J-beta primer mix. MiXCR, run by TCRdb on the 5' RACE reads, gives a single entry per CDR3 protein. The data hold 800,000 to 950,000 distinct CDR3 sequences, with about 27% observed a single time. The sample is drawn from a study of blood T cells in healthy people across ages. On the study more broadly: T cells yielded about one barcoded beta molecule per two cells through template switching.

Whole-study results and caveats: No one knew whether donors had CMV, which possibly confounded expanded clonotype changes.

This same sample was also taken into another study, of T cells of mothers and their children.

This clonotype was sampled from a woman between 40 and 55 years old in good health. The chain combines TRBV21-1 with TRBJ2-7; the table's D call, TRBD2, was not checked against the DNA. TRBV21-1 constitutes a pseudogene. The source material was blood. The CDR3 region has the DNA TGTGCCAGCAGCAGGGACTGGCGCAGGGACTCCTCCTACGAGCAGTACTTC. It codes for CASSRDWRRDSSYEQYF.